The subject of this entry is one TCR beta chain. Its antigen remains unidentified. The entry originates in a study of cytomegalovirus exposure and HLA in healthy donors. PCR employed 60 Vbeta and 13 Jbeta primers. Sequencing used immunoSEQ multiplex PCR; TCRdb keeps in-frame clones, though not all of them. The table records 150,000 to 200,000 clones, roughly 85% of them present only once. From germline, CDR1 is MNHEY and CDR2 SMNVEV (reference sequence). The length of the CDR3 is 17 residues. V lost 0 bases and J lost 0, with 12 bases in between. General study points: Most TCR sequences were uncommon, yet certain public TCRs appeared in many donors. Cytomegalovirus status was reportedly diagnosed by the classifier with high sensitivity and specificity. Accurate prediction of HLA-A and HLA-B alleles (for most subjects) was reportedly achieved from TCR beta sequences. When a later analysis was performed, an Asian-associated ancestry cluster reportedly had fewer N-insertions than the roughly 630-donor mean.

What was sequenced was PBMCs. V usage is TRBV27 and J usage is TRBJ2-4; possible D gene TRBD1, 6 bases. This sequence originates from a woman aged 18-29 years in good health and CMV-seronegative. The CDR3 nucleotides are TGTGCCAGCAGTTTATCGAAGACAGGACTAGCCAAAAACATTCAGTACTTC. Residues: CASSLSKTGLAKNIQYF.